The T cell receptor beta chain under discussion was sequenced for a study of shared clonotypes between healthy human individuals. Note on this clone: Antigen: not known.

The CDR3 runs to 13 residues. Germline CDR1 is SNHLY and CDR2 is FYNNEI. The V and J ends lost 4 bases and 5 bases respectively, with 9 bases between them. TCRdb keeps only in-frame clones here, not all; method: immunoSEQ multiplex PCR. The sample carries approximately 2.3 million clones, more than 80% recorded once. Adult donors, all healthy and HIV-negative, had no recent acute infections or vaccinations. CD4+ cells yielded CD45RA+ naive and CD45RA-negative memory subsets. Study-wide results and caveats: Naive subsets usually exceeded memory subsets in estimated richness.

The sample comprised naive CD4+ T cells from PBMCs. The subset was: CD45RA+ positively selected. The chain employs TRBV2 and TRBJ2-1, with no clear D. The source is a man aged 18 to 35 in good health. Some clones in this sample may be carry-over from other donors' samples. The CDR3 spells CASSAPYHNEQFF. CDR3 nucleotide sequence: TGTGCCAGCAGTGCCCCATACCACAATGAGCAGTTCTTC.